This entry describes one TCR beta chain. The source of the sample is a study of blood T cell repertoires in COVID-19. Study-wide background: The United States, Italy and Spain provided the acute and convalescent COVID-19 samples. Nucleic acid was either cDNA or gDNA, and it came from T cells, B-cell-depleted T cells, or PBMCs.

Germline V gene data show CDR1 as MNHEY and CDR2 as SMNVEV (reference sequence). The CDR3 covers 14 residues. Trimming took off 6 bases at V and 0 bases at J, with 11 bases between the two ends. Original handling: Using reference gene primer amplification, nucleated cell counts were estimated. Assay: immunoSEQ multiplex PCR; the TCRdb copy retains only in-frame clones and omits some. Clone size and V and J calls were adopted from that table, with D and trimming inferred from the DNA. Here the sample spans approximately 250,000 clones, more than 75% being singletons. This sequence was found in a man aged 35-49 years with acute or convalescent COVID-19. Input material: peripheral blood. The genes are TRBV27 and TRBJ1-2; D uncertain. The CDR3: CASRLSRTNYGYTF. The CDR3 nucleotides read TGTGCCAGCAGACTATCTCGGACTAACTATGGCTACACCTTC.